The rows below give T cell receptor beta chains drawn from one sample of a study of cytomegalovirus exposure and HLA in healthy donors. Generated by immunoSEQ multiplex PCR, the TCRdb table keeps only in-frame clones and is missing some. The repertoire consists of approximately 150,000 clones, with under 85% occurring once and the leading ten covering under 2%. Input material: PBMCs. The source of these receptors is a woman in her twenties or thirties in good health and CMV-seronegative. Each CDR3 is given with its conserved first and last residue. D genes are given only for firm matches. Size is stated for part of the rows, as once, few or many counts, or as a class when the clone is expanded.

j_call: TRBJ2-5; v_call: TRBV28; clone_size: few; d_call: NA; cdr3_nt: TGTGCCAGCAGTACGGGGGGCAGCCAAGAGACCCAGTACTTC; cdr3_aa: CASSTGGSQETQYF
j_call: TRBJ2-7; v_call: TRBV15; clone_size: NA; d_call: TRBD2; cdr3_nt: TGTGCCACCAGCAGAGATCGGACTAGCGGGGGAATATCCTACGAGCAGTACTTC; cdr3_aa: CATSRDRTSGGISYEQYF
j_call: TRBJ2-1; v_call: TRBV5-1; clone_size: NA; d_call: NA; cdr3_nt: TGCGCCAGCAGCCACGACAGTACCTCCTACAATGAGCAGTTCTTC; cdr3_aa: CASSHDSTSYNEQFF
j_call: TRBJ2-7; v_call: TRBV2; clone_size: once; d_call: TRBD2; cdr3_nt: TGTGCCAGCAGTGATATTTCTGCGGGAGCAAGGGAGCAGTACTTC; cdr3_aa: CASSDISAGAREQYF
j_call: TRBJ2-3; v_call: TRBV11-2; clone_size: NA; d_call: NA; cdr3_nt: TGTGCCAGCAGCTTAGCGGGTGGCGGGGAAGCGCTTGGCACAGATACGCAGTATTTT; cdr3_aa: CASSLAGGGEALGTDTQYF
j_call: TRBJ2-3; v_call: TRBV5-4; clone_size: NA; d_call: TRBD2; cdr3_nt: TGTGCCAGCAGCTTGGGTGGGAGCGGGGGAAGCACAGATACGCAGTATTTT; cdr3_aa: CASSLGGSGGSTDTQYF
j_call: TRBJ2-5; v_call: TRBV27; clone_size: NA; d_call: NA; cdr3_nt: TGTGCCAGCAGTTTAGGGGGCTTCGAGACCCAGTACTTC; cdr3_aa: CASSLGGFETQYF
j_call: TRBJ2-2; v_call: TRBV28; clone_size: NA; d_call: TRBD2; cdr3_nt: TGTGCCAGCATTTCCGCGGGAGGATTGGGCGGGGAGCTGTTTTTT; cdr3_aa: CASISAGGLGGELFF
j_call: TRBJ2-7; v_call: TRBV27; clone_size: few; d_call: NA; cdr3_nt: TGTGCCAGCAGTTTATCTTCCGGGGACACCTCCTACGAGCAGTACTTC; cdr3_aa: CASSLSSGDTSYEQYF
j_call: TRBJ1-1; v_call: TRBV19; clone_size: NA; d_call: TRBD1; cdr3_nt: TGTGCCAGTAGTGCCTCCAGGGGGAGAACTGAAGCTTTCTTT; cdr3_aa: CASSASRGRTEAFF
j_call: TRBJ2-6; v_call: TRBV4-3; clone_size: NA; d_call: TRBD1; cdr3_nt: TGCGCCAGCAGCCAATTAATAACAGGGGGCTTCTCTGGGGCCAACGTCCTGACTTTC; cdr3_aa: CASSQLITGGFSGANVLTF
j_call: TRBJ2-1; v_call: TRBV10-2; clone_size: few; d_call: TRBD2; cdr3_nt: TGCGCCAGCAGGGGGACTAGCGCTAGCAATGAGCAGTTCTTC; cdr3_aa: CASRGTSASNEQFF
j_call: TRBJ2-7; v_call: TRBV5-1; clone_size: NA; d_call: TRBD1; cdr3_nt: TGCGCCAGCAGCTTGGACACAGGGGGTAGTCCCTACGAGCAGTACTTC; cdr3_aa: CASSLDTGGSPYEQYF
j_call: TRBJ2-5; v_call: TRBV7-9; clone_size: NA; d_call: TRBD1; cdr3_nt: TGTGCCGGGGGTCGGGACAGCCGACAAGAGACCCAGTACTTC; cdr3_aa: CAGGRDSRQETQYF
j_call: TRBJ2-1; v_call: TRBV29-1; clone_size: NA; d_call: TRBD2; cdr3_nt: TGCAGCGGCGACGGGACTAGCGGGATCAATGAGCAGTTCTTC; cdr3_aa: CSGDGTSGINEQFF
j_call: TRBJ1-1; v_call: TRBV10-3; clone_size: NA; d_call: NA; cdr3_nt: TGTGCCATCAGTGAGGGCAGGGTGAACACTGAAGCTTTCTTT; cdr3_aa: CAISEGRVNTEAFF
j_call: TRBJ1-3; v_call: TRBV7-7; clone_size: NA; d_call: TRBD1; cdr3_nt: TGTGCCAGCAGCCCCGACAGGGGGGTTATATCTGGAAACACCATATATTTT; cdr3_aa: CASSPDRGVISGNTIYF
j_call: TRBJ2-7; v_call: TRBV5-1; clone_size: NA; d_call: NA; cdr3_nt: TGCGCCAGCAGCTTAGAACCGGCCTCAGGCAAGCAGTACTTC; cdr3_aa: CASSLEPASGKQYF
j_call: TRBJ1-2; v_call: TRBV12-5; clone_size: NA; d_call: TRBD1; cdr3_nt: TGTGCTAGTGGTATTTACGGGACAGGCGACTATGGCTACACCTTC; cdr3_aa: CASGIYGTGDYGYTF
j_call: TRBJ1-1; v_call: TRBV27; clone_size: NA; d_call: TRBD1; cdr3_nt: TGTGCCAGCAGTTTATGGACAGGGGACACTGAAGCTTTCTTT; cdr3_aa: CASSLWTGDTEAFF
j_call: TRBJ1-5; v_call: TRBV2; clone_size: NA; d_call: NA; cdr3_nt: TGTGCCAGCAGTATCAGAGGGGGTATTCGGCCCCAGCATTTT; cdr3_aa: CASSIRGGIRPQHF
j_call: TRBJ2-1; v_call: TRBV14; clone_size: NA; d_call: TRBD2; cdr3_nt: TGTGCCAGCAGCCAAGCGGGGGGATTTGGTGAGCAGTTCTTC; cdr3_aa: CASSQAGGFGEQFF
j_call: TRBJ1-6; v_call: TRBV30; clone_size: NA; d_call: TRBD1; cdr3_nt: TGTGCCTGGAGTGTCAAGGGACAGGGTCCTTCACCCCTCCACTTT; cdr3_aa: CAWSVKGQGPSPLHF
j_call: TRBJ1-5; v_call: TRBV30; clone_size: once; d_call: NA; cdr3_nt: TGTGCCTGGAGTGTACGGGGACTGGGCAATCAGCCCCAGCATTTT; cdr3_aa: CAWSVRGLGNQPQHF
j_call: TRBJ2-5; v_call: TRBV7-3; clone_size: NA; d_call: TRBD2; cdr3_nt: TGTGCCAGCAGCTTAACGGGACTAGCCGACCCAGAGACCCAGTACTTC; cdr3_aa: CASSLTGLADPETQYF
j_call: TRBJ2-3; v_call: TRBV7-3; clone_size: NA; d_call: TRBD2; cdr3_nt: TGTGCCAGCAGTCGGGAGGGGACAGATACGCAGTATTTT; cdr3_aa: CASSREGTDTQYF
j_call: TRBJ2-1; v_call: TRBV25-1; clone_size: NA; d_call: TRBD2; cdr3_nt: TGTGCCAGCAGTGACGCCCCCGCGTGGGGAGGGAACAATGAGCAGTTCTTC; cdr3_aa: CASSDAPAWGGNNEQFF
j_call: TRBJ1-1; v_call: TRBV9; clone_size: NA; d_call: TRBD1; cdr3_nt: TGTGCCAGCAGCGCCCACAGGGGTAAGAACACTGAAGCTTTCTTT; cdr3_aa: CASSAHRGKNTEAFF
j_call: TRBJ2-5; v_call: TRBV13; clone_size: NA; d_call: TRBD1; cdr3_nt: TGTGCCAGCAGCTTAGGAGGGACAGCTCAAGAGACCCAGTACTTC; cdr3_aa: CASSLGGTAQETQYF
j_call: TRBJ2-7; v_call: TRBV5-6; clone_size: few; d_call: TRBD1; cdr3_nt: TGTGCCAGCAGCTCAGGGGCAGGGGGCTACGAGCAGTACTTC; cdr3_aa: CASSSGAGGYEQYF
j_call: TRBJ2-7; v_call: TRBV28; clone_size: NA; d_call: NA; cdr3_nt: TGTGCCAGCAAATTCACAGGCTACGAGCAGTACTTC; cdr3_aa: CASKFTGYEQYF
j_call: TRBJ2-5; v_call: TRBV19; clone_size: NA; d_call: TRBD2; cdr3_nt: TGTGCCAGTAGTATGGGGGGACTAGCGGGAGATGAGACCCAGTACTTC; cdr3_aa: CASSMGGLAGDETQYF
j_call: TRBJ2-7; v_call: TRBV7-2; clone_size: NA; d_call: NA; cdr3_nt: TGTGCCAGCAGCTTAGTTTGGACTTCCTACGAGCAGTACTTC; cdr3_aa: CASSLVWTSYEQYF
j_call: TRBJ1-1; v_call: TRBV19; clone_size: once; d_call: TRBD1; cdr3_nt: TGTGCCAGTAGGACAGGGTTTGGCACTGAAGCTTTCTTT; cdr3_aa: CASRTGFGTEAFF
j_call: TRBJ2-7; v_call: TRBV27; clone_size: NA; d_call: TRBD1; cdr3_nt: TGTGCCAGCACCCCGACAGGGTGGAGCTACGAGCAGTACTTC; cdr3_aa: CASTPTGWSYEQYF